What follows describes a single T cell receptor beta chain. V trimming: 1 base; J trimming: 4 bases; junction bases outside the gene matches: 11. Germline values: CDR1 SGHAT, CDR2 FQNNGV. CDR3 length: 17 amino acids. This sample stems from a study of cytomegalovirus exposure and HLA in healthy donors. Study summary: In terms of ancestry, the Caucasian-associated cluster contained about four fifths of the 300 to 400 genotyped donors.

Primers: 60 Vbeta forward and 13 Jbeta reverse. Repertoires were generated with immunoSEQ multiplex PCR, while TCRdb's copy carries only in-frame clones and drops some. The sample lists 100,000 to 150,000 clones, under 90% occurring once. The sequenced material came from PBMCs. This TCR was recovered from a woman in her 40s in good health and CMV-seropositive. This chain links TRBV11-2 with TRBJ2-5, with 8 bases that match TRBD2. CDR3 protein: CASSLGQAREALETQYF. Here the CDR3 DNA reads TGTGCCAGCAGCTTAGGGCAGGCGCGGGAGGCCCTAGAGACCCAGTACTTC.